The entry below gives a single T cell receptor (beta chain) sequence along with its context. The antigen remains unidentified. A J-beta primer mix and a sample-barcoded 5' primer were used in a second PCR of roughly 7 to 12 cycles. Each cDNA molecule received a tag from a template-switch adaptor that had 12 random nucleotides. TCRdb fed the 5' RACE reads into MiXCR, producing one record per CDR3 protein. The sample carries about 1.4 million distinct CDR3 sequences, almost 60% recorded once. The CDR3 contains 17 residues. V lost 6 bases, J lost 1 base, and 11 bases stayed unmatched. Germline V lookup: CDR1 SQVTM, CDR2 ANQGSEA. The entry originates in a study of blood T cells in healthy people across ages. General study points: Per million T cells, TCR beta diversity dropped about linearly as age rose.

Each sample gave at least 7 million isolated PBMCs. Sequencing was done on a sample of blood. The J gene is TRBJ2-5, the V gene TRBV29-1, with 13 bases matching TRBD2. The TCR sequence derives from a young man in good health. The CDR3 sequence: CSVKAGLAGPIQETQYF. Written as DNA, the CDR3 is TGCAGCGTGAAAGCGGGACTAGCGGGACCAATCCAAGAGACCCAGTACTTC.